The source of this T cell receptor beta chain is a study of blood T cell repertoires in COVID-19. Overall study: Whether acute or convalescent, the COVID-19 samples came from the United States, Italy and Spain. Sources were T cells, B-cell-depleted T cells, or PBMCs; the material itself was cDNA or gDNA.

Each recovered donor of Cohort 3 presented with two negative PCRs, clearance, or symptom resolution. Authors' data handling: Estimation of nucleated cell counts was performed using reference gene primer amplification. The data were produced by immunoSEQ multiplex PCR, yet TCRdb's version contains in-frame clones alone and is incomplete. The V and J calls and clone size were taken over from that table, and D and trimming were inferred from the DNA. The sample records roughly 250,000 clones, roughly 88% being singletons. Trimming removed 1 base from V and 2 bases from J; junction bases left unmatched: 5. CDR1 KGHSH and CDR2 LQKENI come from the germline V gene. The CDR3 has 15 amino acids.

This rearrangement joins TRBV18 to TRBJ2-7; 7 bases match TRBD1. The sequence derives from a woman aged 25 to 39 who had recovered from COVID-19. Sample: PBMCs or T cells enriched from blood (not recorded which). CDR3 in amino acids: CASSPQKGGAYEQYF. The CDR3 DNA reads as TGTGCCAGCTCACCACAAAAAGGGGGCGCCTACGAGCAGTACTTC.